The entry that follows covers one T cell receptor beta chain sequence. Its antigen is unidentified. The data were taken from a study of shared clonotypes between healthy human individuals. Study observations and caveats: Generation probability values for non-shared clonotypes were lower than those for clonotypes shared by all four donors. Larger richness was generally estimated for naive than memory subsets. Sequencing depth was a factor that was expected to affect clonotype sharing among donors.

The method was immunoSEQ multiplex PCR; TCRdb's version includes in-frame clones alone and lacks a portion of them. This sample has 550,000 to 750,000 clones, with around 95% found just once. Germline V gene sequence: CDR1 SGHAT, CDR2 FQNNGV. V was trimmed by 5 bases and J by 3 bases, leaving 22 bases between them. The CDR3 has 18 residues. CD45RO-negative cells were positively selected for CCR7, leaving out terminally differentiated effector memory CD45RA+ cells. The sequenced sample consisted of naive CD8+ T cells sorted from blood. The origin of this receptor is a woman in her 30s in good health. The rearrangement links TRBV11-2 to TRBJ2-2, with a possible D match to TRBD2 (5 bases). The CDR3 region is CASSRDEKTRRDTGELFF. DNA for the CDR3: TGTGCCAGCAGCCGAGACGAAAAAACTAGAAGGGACACCGGGGAGCTGTTTTTT.